This T cell receptor (beta chain) was captured by sequencing in a study of identical twins. Germline V gene data show CDR1 as DFQATT and CDR2 as SNEGSKA (reference sequence). Trimming left V 3 bases short and J 4 bases short, with 8 bases between. This CDR3 comprises 12 residues. In its sample, this clonotype was seen a few times. TCRdb called the 5' RACE reads again in MiXCR, with one record for every CDR3 protein. The sample lists 1,800,000 or so distinct CDR3 sequences; around a third were seen once. The source is a newborn girl in good health. The sample taken for sequencing was cord blood. This chain links TRBV20-1 with TRBJ2-3; TRBD1 is a possible D gene (5 bases). The DNA of the CDR3 is TGCAGTGCTAGGAAGGGGCCAGATACGCAGTATTTT. Protein product: CSARKGPDTQYF.